This T cell receptor beta chain was profiled in a study of blood T cell repertoires in COVID-19. Across the whole study: Sites in the United States, Italy and Spain provided acute and convalescent COVID-19 samples. From T cells, B-cell-depleted T cells, or PBMCs came the material, which was cDNA or gDNA.

As processed by the authors: Amplification of reference gene primers provided the estimated nucleated cell counts. Profiled with immunoSEQ multiplex PCR; TCRdb holds only in-frame clones, not every one. The V and J calls and the clone size are those of that table, but D and trimming were determined from the DNA. The sample lists over 400,000 clones; 80% to 90% were seen once. V was pared by 1 base and J by 5 bases, with 3 bases of the junction left unmatched. The length of the CDR3 is 14 residues. Germline V gene data show CDR1 as LGHDT and CDR2 as YNNKEL (reference sequence). The material sequenced was peripheral blood. The origin of this receptor is a human donor in a cohort sampled during active COVID-19. V gene TRBV3-1 (or the pseudogene TRBV3-2) combines with J gene TRBJ1-2, with 8 nucleotides matching TRBD1. CDR3 protein: CASSQGTGIYGYTF. In nucleotides, the CDR3 is TGTGCCAGCAGCCAAGGGACAGGGATTTATGGCTACACCTTC.